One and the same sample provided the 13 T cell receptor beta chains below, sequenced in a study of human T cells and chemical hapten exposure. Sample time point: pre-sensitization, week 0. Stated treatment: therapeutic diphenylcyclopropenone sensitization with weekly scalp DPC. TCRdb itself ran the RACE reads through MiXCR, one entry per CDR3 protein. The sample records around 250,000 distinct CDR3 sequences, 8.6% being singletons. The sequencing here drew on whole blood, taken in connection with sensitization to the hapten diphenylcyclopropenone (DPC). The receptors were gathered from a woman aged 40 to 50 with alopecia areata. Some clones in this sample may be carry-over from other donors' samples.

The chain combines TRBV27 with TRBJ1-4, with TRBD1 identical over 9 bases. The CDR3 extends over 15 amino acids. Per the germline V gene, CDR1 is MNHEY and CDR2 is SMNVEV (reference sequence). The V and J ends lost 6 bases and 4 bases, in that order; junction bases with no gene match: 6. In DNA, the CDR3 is TGTGCCAGCAGGGACAGGGGTCTCTTTAATGAAAAACTGTTTTTT. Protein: CASRDRGLFNEKLFF. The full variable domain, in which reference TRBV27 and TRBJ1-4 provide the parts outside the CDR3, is EAQVTQNPRYLITVTGKKLTVTCSQNMNHEYMSWYRQDPGLGLRQIYYSMNVEVTDKGDVPEGYKVSRKEKRNFPLILESPSPNQTSLYFCASRDRGLFNEKLFFGSGTQLSVL.

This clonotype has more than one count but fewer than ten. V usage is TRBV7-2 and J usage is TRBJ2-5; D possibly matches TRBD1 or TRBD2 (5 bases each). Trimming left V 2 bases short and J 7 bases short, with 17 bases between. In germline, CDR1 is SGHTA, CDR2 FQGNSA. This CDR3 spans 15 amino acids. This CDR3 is CASSLSGPRSGTQYF. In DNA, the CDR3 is TGTGCCAGCAGCTTATCGGGACCCCGTAGTGGGACCCAGTACTTC.

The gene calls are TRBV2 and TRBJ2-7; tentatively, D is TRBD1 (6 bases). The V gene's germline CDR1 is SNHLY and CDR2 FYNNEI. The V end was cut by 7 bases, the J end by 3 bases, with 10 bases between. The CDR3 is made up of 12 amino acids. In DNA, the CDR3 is TGTGCCAGCACCGGGACAATCTACGAGCAGTACTTC. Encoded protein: CASTGTIYEQYF.

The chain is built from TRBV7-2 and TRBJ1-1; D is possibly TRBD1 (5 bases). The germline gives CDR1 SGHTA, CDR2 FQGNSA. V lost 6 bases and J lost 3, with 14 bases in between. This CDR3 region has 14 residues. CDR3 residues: CASRKRDGDTEAFF. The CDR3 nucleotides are TGTGCCAGCAGAAAAAGGGACGGGGACACTGAAGCTTTCTTT.

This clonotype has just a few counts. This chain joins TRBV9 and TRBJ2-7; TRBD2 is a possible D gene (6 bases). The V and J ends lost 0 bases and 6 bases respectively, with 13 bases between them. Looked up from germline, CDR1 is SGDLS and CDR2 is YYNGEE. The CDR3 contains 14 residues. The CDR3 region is CASSVGPGEGEQYF. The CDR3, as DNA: TGTGCCAGCAGCGTAGGCCCGGGAGAGGGCGAGCAGTACTTC.

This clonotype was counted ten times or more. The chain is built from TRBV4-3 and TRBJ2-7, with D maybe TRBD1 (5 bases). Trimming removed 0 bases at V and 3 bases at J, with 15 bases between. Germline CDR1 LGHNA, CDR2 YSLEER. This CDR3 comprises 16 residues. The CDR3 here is CASSQDYTDTIYEQYF. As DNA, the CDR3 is TGCGCCAGCAGCCAAGATTACACGGACACGATCTACGAGCAGTACTTC.

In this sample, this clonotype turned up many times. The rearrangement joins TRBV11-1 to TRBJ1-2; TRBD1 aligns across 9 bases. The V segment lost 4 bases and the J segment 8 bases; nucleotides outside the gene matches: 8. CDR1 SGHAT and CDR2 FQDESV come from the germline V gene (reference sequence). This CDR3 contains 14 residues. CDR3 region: CASSSDGQGSGYTF. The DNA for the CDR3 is TGTGCCAGCAGCTCGGACGGACAGGGGAGCGGCTACACCTTC.

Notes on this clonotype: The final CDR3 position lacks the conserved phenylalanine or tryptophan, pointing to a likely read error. This chain's CDR3 is CASSEFRGTNEKLFI. DNA for the CDR3: TGTGCCAGCAGTGAATTTAGGGGAACTAATGAAAAACTGTTTATT. The chain couples TRBV25-1 to TRBJ1-4; tentative D call: TRBD1 (5 bases). Per germline, CDR1 MGHDK and CDR2 SYGVNS. The CDR3 is 15 amino acids. Trimming removed 1 base from V and 1 base from J, with 7 bases in between.

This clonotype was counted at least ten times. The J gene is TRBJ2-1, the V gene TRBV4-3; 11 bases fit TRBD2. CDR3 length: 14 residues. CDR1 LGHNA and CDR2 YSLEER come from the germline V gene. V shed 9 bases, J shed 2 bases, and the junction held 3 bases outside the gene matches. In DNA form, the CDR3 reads TGCGCCAGTGGGACTAGCGGTCCCTACAATGAGCAGTTCTTC. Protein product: CASGTSGPYNEQFF.

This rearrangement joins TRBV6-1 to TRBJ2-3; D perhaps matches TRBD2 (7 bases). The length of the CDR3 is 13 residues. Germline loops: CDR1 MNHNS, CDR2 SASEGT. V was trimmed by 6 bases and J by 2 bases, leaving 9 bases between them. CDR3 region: CASRGGPTDTQYF. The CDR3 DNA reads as TGTGCCAGCAGGGGGGGGCCCACAGATACGCAGTATTTT.

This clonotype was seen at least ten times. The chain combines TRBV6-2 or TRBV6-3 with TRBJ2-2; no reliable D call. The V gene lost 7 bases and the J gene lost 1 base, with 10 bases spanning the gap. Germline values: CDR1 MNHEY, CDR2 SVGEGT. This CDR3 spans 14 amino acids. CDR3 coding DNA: TGTGCCAGCACCAACGCATTGAACACCGGGGAGCTGTTTTTT. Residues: CASTNALNTGELFF.

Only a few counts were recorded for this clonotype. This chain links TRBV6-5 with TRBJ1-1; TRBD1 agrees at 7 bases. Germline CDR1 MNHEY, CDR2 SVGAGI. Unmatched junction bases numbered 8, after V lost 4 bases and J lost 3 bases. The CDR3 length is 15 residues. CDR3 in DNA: TGTGCCAGCAGTTCTGTAGGGGGCGGTCACACTGAAGCTTTCTTT. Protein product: CASSSVGGGHTEAFF.

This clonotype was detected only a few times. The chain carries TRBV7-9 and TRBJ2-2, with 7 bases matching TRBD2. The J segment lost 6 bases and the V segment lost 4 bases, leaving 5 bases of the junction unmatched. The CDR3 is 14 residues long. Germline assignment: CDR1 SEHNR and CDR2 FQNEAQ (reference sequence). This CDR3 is CASSSLSGAGELFF. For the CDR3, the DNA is TGTGCCAGCAGCTCCCTAAGCGGGGCCGGGGAGCTGTTTTTT. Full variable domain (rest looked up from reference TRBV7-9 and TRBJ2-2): DTGVSQNPRHKITKRGQNVTFRCDPISEHNRLYWYRQTLGQGPEFLTYFQNEAQLEKSRLLSDRFSAERPKGSFSTLEIQRTEQGDSAMYLCASSSLSGAGELFFGEGSRLTVL.